This TCR beta chain is drawn from a study of PD-L1 blockade in urothelial cancer. Background on the study: Blood gave a median roughly 150,000 T cells.

This CDR3 contains 20 residues. With V trimmed by 6 bases and J by 4 bases, 18 bases remained unmatched. Germline values: CDR1 MNHEY, CDR2 SMNVEV (reference sequence). A spike-in of synthetic TCR analog templates was added to each PCR. Assay: immunoSEQ multiplex PCR; the TCRdb copy retains only in-frame clones and omits some. The sample records approximately 88,000 clones, around 83% being singletons. Time point in this sample: pretreatment peripheral blood. Patients in the study were battling locally advanced or metastatic urothelial carcinoma. The sequence derives from a man aged 55 to 70 with urothelial cancer. This specimen consisted of PBMCs, obtained around atezolizumab (anti-PD-L1) treatment. This rearrangement joins TRBV27 to TRBJ2-3; TRBD2 agrees at 14 bases. CDR3 DNA sequence: TGTGCCAGCAGGATCGACCCGGGACTAGCGGGGGATGCCACTCCAGATACGCAGTATTTT. The encoded protein is CASRIDPGLAGDATPDTQYF.